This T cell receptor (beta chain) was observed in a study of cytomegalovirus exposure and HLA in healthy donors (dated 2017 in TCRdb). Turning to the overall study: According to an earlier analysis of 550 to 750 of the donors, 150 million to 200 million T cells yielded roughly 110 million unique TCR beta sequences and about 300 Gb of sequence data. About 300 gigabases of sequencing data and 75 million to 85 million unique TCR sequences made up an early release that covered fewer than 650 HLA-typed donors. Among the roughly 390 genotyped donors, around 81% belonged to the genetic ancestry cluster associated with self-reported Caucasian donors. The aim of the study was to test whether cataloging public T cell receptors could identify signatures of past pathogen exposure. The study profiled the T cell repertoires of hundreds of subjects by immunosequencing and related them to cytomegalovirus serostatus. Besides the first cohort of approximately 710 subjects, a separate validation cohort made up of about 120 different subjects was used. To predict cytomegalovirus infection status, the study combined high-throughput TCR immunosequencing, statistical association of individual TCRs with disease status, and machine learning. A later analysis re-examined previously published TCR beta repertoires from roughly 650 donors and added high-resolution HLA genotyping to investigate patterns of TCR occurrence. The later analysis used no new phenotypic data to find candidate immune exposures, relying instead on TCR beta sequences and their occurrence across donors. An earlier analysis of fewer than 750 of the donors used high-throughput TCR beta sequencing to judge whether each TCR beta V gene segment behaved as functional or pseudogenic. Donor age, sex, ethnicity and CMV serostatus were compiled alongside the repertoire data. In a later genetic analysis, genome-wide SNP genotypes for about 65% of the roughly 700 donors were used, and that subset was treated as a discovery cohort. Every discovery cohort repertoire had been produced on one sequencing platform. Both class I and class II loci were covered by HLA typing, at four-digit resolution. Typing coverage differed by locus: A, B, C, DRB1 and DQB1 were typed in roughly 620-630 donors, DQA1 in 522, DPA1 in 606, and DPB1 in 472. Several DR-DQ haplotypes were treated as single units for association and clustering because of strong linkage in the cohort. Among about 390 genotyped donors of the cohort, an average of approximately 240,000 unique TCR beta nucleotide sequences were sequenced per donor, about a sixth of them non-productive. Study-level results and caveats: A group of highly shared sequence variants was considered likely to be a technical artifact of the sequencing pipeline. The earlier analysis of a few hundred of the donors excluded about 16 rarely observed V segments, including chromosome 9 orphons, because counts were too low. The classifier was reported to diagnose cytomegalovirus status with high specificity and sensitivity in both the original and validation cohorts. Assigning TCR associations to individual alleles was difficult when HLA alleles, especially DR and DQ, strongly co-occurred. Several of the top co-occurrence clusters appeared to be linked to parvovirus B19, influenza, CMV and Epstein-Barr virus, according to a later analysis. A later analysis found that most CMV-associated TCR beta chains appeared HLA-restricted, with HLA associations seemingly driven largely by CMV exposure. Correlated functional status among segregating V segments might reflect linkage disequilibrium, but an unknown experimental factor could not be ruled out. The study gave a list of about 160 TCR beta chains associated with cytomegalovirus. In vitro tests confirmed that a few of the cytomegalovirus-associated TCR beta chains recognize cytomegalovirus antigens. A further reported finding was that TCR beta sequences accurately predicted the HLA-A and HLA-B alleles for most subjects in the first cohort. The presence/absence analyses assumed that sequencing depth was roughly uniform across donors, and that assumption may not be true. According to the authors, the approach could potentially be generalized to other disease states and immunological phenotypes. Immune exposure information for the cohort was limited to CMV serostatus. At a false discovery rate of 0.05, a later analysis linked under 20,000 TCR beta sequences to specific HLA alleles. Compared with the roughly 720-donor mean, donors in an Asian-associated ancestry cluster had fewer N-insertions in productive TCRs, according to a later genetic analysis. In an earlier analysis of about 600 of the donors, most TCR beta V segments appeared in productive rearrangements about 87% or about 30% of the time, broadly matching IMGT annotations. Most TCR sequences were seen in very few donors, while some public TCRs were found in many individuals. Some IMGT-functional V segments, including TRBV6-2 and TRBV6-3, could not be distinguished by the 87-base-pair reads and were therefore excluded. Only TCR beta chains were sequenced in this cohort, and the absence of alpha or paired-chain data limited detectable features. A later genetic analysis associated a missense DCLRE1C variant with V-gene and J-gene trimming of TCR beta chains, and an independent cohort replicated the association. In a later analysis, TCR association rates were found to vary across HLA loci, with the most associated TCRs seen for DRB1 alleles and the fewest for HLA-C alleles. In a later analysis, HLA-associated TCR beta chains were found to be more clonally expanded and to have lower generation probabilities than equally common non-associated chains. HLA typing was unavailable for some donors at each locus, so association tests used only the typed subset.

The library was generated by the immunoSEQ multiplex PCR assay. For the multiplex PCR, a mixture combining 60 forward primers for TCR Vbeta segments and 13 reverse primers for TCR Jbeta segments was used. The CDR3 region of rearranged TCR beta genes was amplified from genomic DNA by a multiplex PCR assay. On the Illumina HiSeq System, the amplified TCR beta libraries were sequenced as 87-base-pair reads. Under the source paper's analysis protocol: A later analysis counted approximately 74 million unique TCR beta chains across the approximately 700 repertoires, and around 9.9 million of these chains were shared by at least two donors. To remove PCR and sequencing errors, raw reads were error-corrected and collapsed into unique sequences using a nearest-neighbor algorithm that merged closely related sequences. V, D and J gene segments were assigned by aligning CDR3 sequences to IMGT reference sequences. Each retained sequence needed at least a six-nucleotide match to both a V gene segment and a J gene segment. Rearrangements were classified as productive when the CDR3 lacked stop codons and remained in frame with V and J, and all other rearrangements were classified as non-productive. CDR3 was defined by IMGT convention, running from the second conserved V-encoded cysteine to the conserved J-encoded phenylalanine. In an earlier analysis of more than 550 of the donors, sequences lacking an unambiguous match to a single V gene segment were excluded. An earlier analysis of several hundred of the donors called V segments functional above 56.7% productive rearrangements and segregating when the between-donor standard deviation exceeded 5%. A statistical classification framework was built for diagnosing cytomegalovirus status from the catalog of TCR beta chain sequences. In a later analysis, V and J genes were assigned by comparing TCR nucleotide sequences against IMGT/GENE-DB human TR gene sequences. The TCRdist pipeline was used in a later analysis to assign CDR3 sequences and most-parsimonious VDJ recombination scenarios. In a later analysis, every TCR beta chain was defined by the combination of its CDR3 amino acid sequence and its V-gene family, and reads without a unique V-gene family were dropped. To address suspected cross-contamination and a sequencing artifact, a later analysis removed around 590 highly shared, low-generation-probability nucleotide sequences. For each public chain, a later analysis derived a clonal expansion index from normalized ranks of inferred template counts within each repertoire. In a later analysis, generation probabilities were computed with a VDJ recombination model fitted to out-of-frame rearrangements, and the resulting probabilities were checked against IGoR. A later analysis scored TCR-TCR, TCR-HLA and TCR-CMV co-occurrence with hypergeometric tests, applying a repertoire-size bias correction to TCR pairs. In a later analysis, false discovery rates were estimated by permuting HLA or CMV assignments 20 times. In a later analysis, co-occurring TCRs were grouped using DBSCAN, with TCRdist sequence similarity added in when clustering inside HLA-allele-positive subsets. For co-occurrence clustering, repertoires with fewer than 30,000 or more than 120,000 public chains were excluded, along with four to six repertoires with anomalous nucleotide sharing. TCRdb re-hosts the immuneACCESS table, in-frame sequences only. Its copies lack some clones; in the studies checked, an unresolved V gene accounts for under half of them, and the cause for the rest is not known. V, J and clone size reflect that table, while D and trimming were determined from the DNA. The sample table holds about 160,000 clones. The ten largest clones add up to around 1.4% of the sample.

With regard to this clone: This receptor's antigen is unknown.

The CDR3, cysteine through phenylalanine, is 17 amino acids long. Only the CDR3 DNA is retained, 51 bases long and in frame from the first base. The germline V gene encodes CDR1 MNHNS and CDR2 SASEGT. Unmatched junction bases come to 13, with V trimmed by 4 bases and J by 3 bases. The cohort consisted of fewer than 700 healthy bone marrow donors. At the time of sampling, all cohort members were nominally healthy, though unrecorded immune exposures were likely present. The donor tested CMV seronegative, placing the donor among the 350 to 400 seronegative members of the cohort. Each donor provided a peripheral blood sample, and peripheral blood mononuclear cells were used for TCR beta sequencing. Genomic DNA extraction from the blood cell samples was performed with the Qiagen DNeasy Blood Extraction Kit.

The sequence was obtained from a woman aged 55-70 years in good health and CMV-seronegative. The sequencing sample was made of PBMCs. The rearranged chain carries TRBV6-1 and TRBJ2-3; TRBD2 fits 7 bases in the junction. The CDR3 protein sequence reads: CASSVGRTSDFTDTQYF. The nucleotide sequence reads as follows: TGTGCCAGCAGTGTTGGAAGGACTAGTGATTTTACAGATACGCAGTATTTT.